Reported below is one T cell receptor beta chain. Its antigen remains unidentified. The source of the sample is a study of PD-1 blockade in classical Hodgkin lymphoma. Assay: immunoSEQ multiplex PCR; the TCRdb copy retains only in-frame clones and omits some. The repertoire holds approximately 27,000 clones, with 89% as singletons. Deletions cut 5 bases from V and 5 bases from J, with 15 bases between. The germline V gene has CDR1 LNHDA and CDR2 SQIVND (reference sequence). The CDR3 is 15 residues long. Study-level results: Baseline TCR diversity was reportedly lower in newly diagnosed patients than healthy donors. What caused the repertoire differences, perhaps disease activity or prior therapy, remains undefined.

Time point in this sample: newly diagnosed, previously untreated cHL patient sample. CD4+ T cells were purified from thawed PBMCs by negative selection. The chain uses TRBV19 and TRBJ2-2; D may be TRBD2 (5 bases). This receptor was identified in a human donor with classical Hodgkin lymphoma. Specimen: CD4+ T cells from blood. The CDR3 region has the DNA TGTGCCAGTAGTGCCGCGACTACACCGACCGGGGAGCTGTTTTTT. This encodes CASSAATTPTGELFF. The full variable domain, completed using reference TRBV19 and TRBJ2-2, is DGGITQSPKYLFRKEGQNVTLSCEQNLNHDAMYWYRQDPGQGLRLIYYSQIVNDFQKGDIAEGYSVSREKKESFPLTVTSAQKNPTAFYLCASSAATTPTGELFFGEGSRLTVL.